The clone carrying this T cell receptor beta chain was observed at least ten times. Its antigen is currently unknown. With 6 bases removed from V and 4 bases from J, the gap between germline ends came to 7 bases. CDR1 and CDR2 from the germline V gene are MNHNY and SVGAGI (reference sequence). The CDR3 covers 13 residues. The data were obtained in a study of CD8 T cells in ankylosing spondylitis. Overall study findings and caveats: Clones tied to disease were said to be significantly enriched in matched ankylosing spondylitis synovial fluid. In peripheral blood, disease-linked CD8+ clones occurred at relatively low frequencies. A subset of motif variants has previously been described in the synovial fluid and blood of reactive arthritis.

TCRdb reanalysed the 5' RACE reads using MiXCR and keeps one entry per CDR3 protein. The repertoire holds 150,000 to 200,000 distinct CDR3 sequences, with about 16% as singletons. The sequencing sample was made of blood, either unsorted or a sorted T cell fraction (not recorded which). The source is a male donor with ankylosing spondylitis or in good health (not recorded which). The V and J genes are TRBV6-6 and TRBJ1-6; D is ambiguous. The CDR3 spells CASSVEYNSPLHF. CDR3 DNA sequence: TGTGCCAGCAGCGTGGAGTATAATTCACCCCTCCACTTT.